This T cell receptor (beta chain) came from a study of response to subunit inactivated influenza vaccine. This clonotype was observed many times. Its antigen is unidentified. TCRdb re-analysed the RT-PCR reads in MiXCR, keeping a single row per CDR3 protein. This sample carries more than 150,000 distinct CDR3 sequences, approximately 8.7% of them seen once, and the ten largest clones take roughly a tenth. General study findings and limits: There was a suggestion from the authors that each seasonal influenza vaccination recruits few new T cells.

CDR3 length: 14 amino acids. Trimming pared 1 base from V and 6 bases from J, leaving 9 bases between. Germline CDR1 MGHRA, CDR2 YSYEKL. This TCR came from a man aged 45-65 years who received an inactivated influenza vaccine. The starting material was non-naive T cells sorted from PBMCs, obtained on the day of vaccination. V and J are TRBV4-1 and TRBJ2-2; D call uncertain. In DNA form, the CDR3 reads TGCGCCAGCAGCCAAGTGACGGGTGCCGGGGAGCTGTTTTTT. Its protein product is CASSQVTGAGELFF.